This TCR beta chain was sequenced in a study of cytomegalovirus exposure and HLA in healthy donors (dated by TCRdb to the late 2010s). Study-wide context: According to a later analysis, the 100 to 150 validation repertoires were produced on the same platform as the 680 or so repertoires of the first cohort. The aim of the study was to test whether cataloging public T cell receptors could identify signatures of past pathogen exposure. Along with the roughly 610-subject first cohort, a separate validation cohort of about 110 different subjects was used. The study combined high-throughput TCR immunosequencing, statistical association of individual TCRs with disease status, and machine learning to predict cytomegalovirus infection status.

With respect to this clone: Its binding antigen is unknown. Base qualities were left out, and no much larger clone turns up one base away.

The donors were included in the validation cohort of 120 subjects, a group kept apart from the approximately 700-subject first cohort. The paper as a whole reports these results and caveats: A few of the identified cytomegalovirus-associated TCR beta chains were confirmed in vitro to be specific for cytomegalovirus antigens. A later analysis had no HLA typing for the validation cohort, so co-occurrence there was scored across all 130 or so repertoires. Most TCR sequences were observed very rarely across donors, whereas some public TCRs were present in many individuals. In the study, around 150 TCR beta chains were listed as associated with cytomegalovirus. The classifier was reported to diagnose cytomegalovirus status with high specificity and sensitivity in both the original and validation cohorts. The authors suggested that the approach could potentially be generalized to other disease states and immunological phenotypes. A later analysis found that TCRs clustered in the first cohort also tended to co-occur in the roughly 120 validation repertoires, with approximately 93% of cluster scores above 0.

Germline trimming: 5 bases from V, 3 bases from J; junction bases outside gene matches: 7. Per the germline V gene, SNHLY is the CDR1 and FYNNEI is the CDR2. The CDR3 spans 14 residues, from the cysteine through the phenylalanine. The retained sequence is limited to the CDR3, 42 bases, with the frame set at the first base. Libraries were constructed by the immunoSEQ multiplex PCR assay. In the authors' own workflow: To diagnose cytomegalovirus status from the catalog of TCR beta chain sequences, a statistical classification framework was built. Entries here come from immuneACCESS through TCRdb and include only in-frame sequences with V and J called. Some clones fail to appear in such tables; in the studies checked, an unresolved V gene covers under half of the shortfall, and the cause of the remainder is unknown. The V and J calls and clone size were taken over from that table, and D and trimming were inferred from the DNA. Here the sample has under 150,000 clones; approximately 89% occur a single time. The leading ten clones occupy 0.69% of the sample.

Sequences were obtained from PBMCs. The rearranged segments are TRBV2 and TRBJ2-7; 7 middle bases align to TRBD1. The receptor was isolated from a man younger than 30 in good health and CMV-seronegative. Here the CDR3 is given as CASSRPGTVYEQYF. The nucleotide sequence is TGTGCCAGCAGTAGGCCCGGGACAGTCTACGAGCAGTACTTC.